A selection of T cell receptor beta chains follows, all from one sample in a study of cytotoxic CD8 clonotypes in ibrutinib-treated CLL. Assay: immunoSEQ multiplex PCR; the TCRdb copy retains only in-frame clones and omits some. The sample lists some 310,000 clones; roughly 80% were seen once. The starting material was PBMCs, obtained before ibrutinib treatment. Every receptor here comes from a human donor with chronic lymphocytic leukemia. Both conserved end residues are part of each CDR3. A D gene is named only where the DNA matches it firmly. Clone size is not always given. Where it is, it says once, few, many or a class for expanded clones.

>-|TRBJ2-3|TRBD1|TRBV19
CASSIETGGGTQYF
TGTGCCAGTAGTATCGAAACAGGGGGTGGTACGCAGTATTTT
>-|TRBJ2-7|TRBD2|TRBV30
CAWSRYLAGGPEEQYF
TGTGCCTGGAGCCGATATCTAGCGGGAGGGCCGGAAGAGCAGTACTTC
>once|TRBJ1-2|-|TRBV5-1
CASSLAPGTRGYTF
TGCGCCAGCAGCTTGGCCCCAGGGACTAGAGGCTACACCTTC
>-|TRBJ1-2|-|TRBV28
CASNPFGFVYGYTF
TGTGCCAGCAACCCATTCGGTTTTGTATATGGCTACACCTTC
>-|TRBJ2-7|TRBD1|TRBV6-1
CASSARLPGQGSHEQYF
TGTGCCAGCAGTGCGCGTTTACCGGGACAGGGGTCCCACGAGCAGTACTTC
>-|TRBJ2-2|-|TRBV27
CASSLSSGGPGELFF
TGTGCCAGCAGTTTATCCTCGGGGGGCCCCGGGGAGCTGTTTTTT
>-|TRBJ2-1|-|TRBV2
CASRTLGLFEQFF
TGTGCCAGCAGGACTCTAGGGCTTTTTGAGCAGTTCTTC
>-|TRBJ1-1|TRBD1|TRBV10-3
CAIRPGQGGTEAFF
TGTGCCATCAGACCGGGACAGGGGGGGACTGAAGCTTTCTTT
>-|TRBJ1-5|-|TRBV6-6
CASSVGGDQPQHF
TGTGCCAGCAGTGTGGGGGGCGATCAGCCCCAGCATTTT
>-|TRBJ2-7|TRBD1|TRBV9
CASSVDDRGLYEQYF
TGTGCCAGCAGCGTAGATGACAGGGGGCTCTACGAGCAGTACTTC
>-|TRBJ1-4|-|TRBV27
CASSLGPSNEKLFF
TGTGCCAGCAGTTTAGGGCCTTCTAATGAAAAACTGTTTTTT
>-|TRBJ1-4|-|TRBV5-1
CASSLGQADWRIGEKLFF
TGCGCCAGCAGCTTGGGACAGGCTGACTGGCGAATAGGTGAAAAACTGTTTTTT
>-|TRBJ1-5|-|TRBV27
CASSLIGGNQPQHF
TGTGCCAGCAGTTTGATAGGGGGTAATCAGCCCCAGCATTTT
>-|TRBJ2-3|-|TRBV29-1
CSVGAEWVTDTQYF
TGCAGCGTTGGGGCCGAATGGGTCACAGATACGCAGTATTTT
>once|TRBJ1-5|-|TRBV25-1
CASSQTGLSNQPQHF
TGTGCCAGCAGTCAGACAGGTTTGAGCAATCAGCCCCAGCATTTT
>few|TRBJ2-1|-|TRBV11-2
CASSLGGRLEQFF
TGTGCCAGCAGCTTGGGCGGGCGCCTTGAGCAGTTCTTC
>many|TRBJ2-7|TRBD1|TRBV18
CASSPPGTAQTYEQYF
TGTGCCAGCTCACCACCGGGGACAGCTCAAACCTACGAGCAGTACTTC
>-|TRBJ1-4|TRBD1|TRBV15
CATSRSGGGATNEKLFF
TGTGCCACCAGCCGGTCAGGGGGGGGTGCAACTAATGAAAAACTGTTTTTT
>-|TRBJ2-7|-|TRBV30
CAWGRGRVNF
TGTGCCTGGGGGAGGGGGCGAGTTAACTTC
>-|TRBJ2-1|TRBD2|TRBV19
CASSMGPGLAMDEQFF
TGTGCCAGTAGTATGGGACCGGGACTAGCGATGGATGAGCAGTTCTTC
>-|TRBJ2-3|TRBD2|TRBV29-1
CSVGTSGGTDTQYF
TGCAGCGTCGGGACTAGCGGGGGCACAGATACGCAGTATTTT
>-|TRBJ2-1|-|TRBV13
CASSPTLSSGHNEQFF
TGTGCCAGCAGCCCCACCTTGAGTAGCGGTCACAATGAGCAGTTCTTC
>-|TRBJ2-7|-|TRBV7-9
CASSLTGRAYEQYF
TGTGCCAGCAGCTTAACAGGGAGGGCCTACGAGCAGTACTTC
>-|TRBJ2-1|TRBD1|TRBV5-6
CASSTTGFFNEQFF
TGTGCCAGCAGCACGACAGGGTTCTTCAATGAGCAGTTCTTC
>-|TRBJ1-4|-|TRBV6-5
CASSYSGGEKLFF
TGTGCCAGCAGTTACTCTGGGGGGGAAAAACTGTTTTTT
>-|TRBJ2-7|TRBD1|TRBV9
CASSPQGQAYEQYF
TGTGCCAGCAGCCCGCAGGGACAGGCCTACGAGCAGTACTTC
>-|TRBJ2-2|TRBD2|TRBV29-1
CSVGLAGVTGELFF
TGCAGCGTTGGATTAGCGGGAGTTACCGGGGAGCTGTTTTTT
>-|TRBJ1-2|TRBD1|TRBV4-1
CASSRTGQEKNYGYTF
TGCGCCAGCAGCCGGACGGGACAGGAGAAAAACTATGGCTACACCTTC
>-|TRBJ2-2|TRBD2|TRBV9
CASSAVSGRALSELFF
TGTGCCAGCAGCGCAGTTAGCGGGAGGGCCCTCTCGGAGCTGTTTTTT
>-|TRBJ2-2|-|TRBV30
CAWGYRGGGELFF
TGTGCCTGGGGCTACCGGGGCGGCGGGGAGCTGTTTTTT
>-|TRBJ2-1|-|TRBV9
CASSTPQGGGVINEQFF
TGTGCCAGCAGCACCCCCCAGGGGGGAGGGGTCATTAATGAGCAGTTCTTC
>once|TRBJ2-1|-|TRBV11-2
CASSEGIVNEQFF
TGTGCCAGCAGCGAGGGGATAGTGAATGAGCAGTTCTTC
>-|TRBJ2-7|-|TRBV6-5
CASSYDVIIYEQYF
TGTGCCAGCAGTTACGACGTCATTATCTACGAGCAGTACTTC
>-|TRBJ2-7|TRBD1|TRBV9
CASSVSDRVGEQYF
TGTGCCAGCAGCGTATCGGACAGGGTCGGCGAGCAGTACTTC
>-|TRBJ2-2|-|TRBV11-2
CASSLVVPAPGGELFF
TGTGCCAGCAGCTTAGTGGTTCCAGCCCCCGGAGGGGAGCTGTTTTTT
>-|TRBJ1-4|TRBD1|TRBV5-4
CASSLGPGQGPAEKLFF
TGTGCCAGCAGCTTGGGTCCCGGACAGGGCCCAGCTGAAAAACTGTTTTTT
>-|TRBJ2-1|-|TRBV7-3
CASSRTGNNNEQFF
TGTGCCAGCAGCCGGACTGGGAACAACAATGAGCAGTTCTTC
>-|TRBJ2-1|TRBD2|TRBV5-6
CASSPLGTSVNNEQFF
TGTGCCAGCAGCCCGCTTGGGACTAGCGTAAACAATGAGCAGTTCTTC
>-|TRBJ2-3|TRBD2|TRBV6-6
CASSYPTSEADTQYF
TGTGCCAGCAGTTACCCGACTAGCGAAGCAGATACGCAGTATTTT
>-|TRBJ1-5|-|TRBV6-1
CASSVMMGSNQPQHF
TGTGCCAGCAGTGTCATGATGGGGAGCAATCAGCCCCAGCATTTT
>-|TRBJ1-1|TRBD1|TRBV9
CASSVGDRGLAEAFF
TGTGCCAGCAGCGTAGGGGACAGGGGGCTTGCTGAAGCTTTCTTT
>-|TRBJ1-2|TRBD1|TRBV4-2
CASSHPEDRENYGYTF
TGTGCCAGCAGCCACCCGGAGGACAGGGAGAACTATGGCTACACCTTC
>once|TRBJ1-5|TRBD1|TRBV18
CASSPGTGPGNQPQHF
TGTGCCAGCTCACCCGGGACAGGGCCGGGTAATCAGCCCCAGCATTTT
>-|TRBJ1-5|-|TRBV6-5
CASSSVNQPQHF
TGTGCCAGCAGTTCGGTCAATCAGCCCCAGCATTTT
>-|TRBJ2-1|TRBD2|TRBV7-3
CASSWTSGGSQFF
TGTGCCAGCAGCTGGACTAGCGGGGGATCGCAGTTCTTC